Below, 19 T cell receptor beta chains from the same sample are listed, as sequenced in a study of Ad26.COV2.S vaccination and SARS-CoV-2 variants. The repertoire was sequenced with immunoSEQ multiplex PCR; TCRdb's copy has only in-frame clones and lacks some. The sample holds 300,000 to 350,000 clones, about nine tenths seen once. As to treatment: about 20 received Ad26.COV2.S at low or high dose, single or two shots; 5 received placebo; per-sample allocation not given. On day 63 after the first injection, vaccine and placebo recipients gave samples. Sequencing used peripheral blood, obtained in a trial of Ad26.COV2.S vaccine versus placebo. Receptor source: a person aged 18 to 59 who received the Ad26.COV2.S COVID-19 vaccine or a placebo.

The rearrangement links TRBV6-2 or TRBV6-3 to TRBJ2-3, with 8 positions matching TRBD1. V dropped 5 bases and J dropped 2; count of bases not matched to a gene: 12. Germline CDR1 reads MNHEY; CDR2 reads SVGEGT. CDR3 length: 17 residues. This CDR3 is CASSPGRWTGYTDTQYF. The CDR3 DNA is TGTGCCAGCAGTCCAGGCCGGTGGACAGGGTACACAGATACGCAGTATTTT.

The V call is TRBV29-1, the J call TRBJ1-5, with D tentatively TRBD1 (6 bases). CDR3 length equals 12 residues. Germline lookup yields CDR1 SQVTM and CDR2 ANQGSEA. Trimming cost V 7 bases and J 4 bases, with 11 bases left between them. The CDR3 region has the DNA TGCAGCGCCATACAGGGAAATCAGCCCCAGCATTTT. Encoded protein: CSAIQGNQPQHF.

This chain links TRBV5-1 with TRBJ2-7; 10 bases map to TRBD1. Germline CDR1 is SGHRS and CDR2 is YFSETQ. V shed 7 bases and J 1 base; nucleotides not matched to a gene: 5. This CDR3 has 14 amino acids. The CDR3 loop reads CASADRGESYEQYF. CDR3 DNA sequence: TGCGCCAGCGCGGACAGGGGGGAGTCCTACGAGCAGTACTTC.

V and J are TRBV20-1 and TRBJ2-7; 9 nucleotides agree with TRBD2. CDR3 size: 16 residues. V lost 3 bases to trimming and J lost 4 bases; unmatched junction nucleotides: 13. Per the germline V gene, CDR1 is DFQATT and CDR2 is SNEGSKA (reference sequence). As DNA, the CDR3 is TGCAGTGCTAGTTCAGCGGGAGGAATAGGCGTATACGAGCAGTACTTC. Translation: CSASSAGGIGVYEQYF.

This clone is a singleton in its sample. The V call is TRBV5-8, the J call TRBJ1-5, with TRBD1 matching over 8 bases. Germline lookup yields CDR1 SGHTS and CDR2 YDEGEE. This CDR3 contains 15 residues. J was trimmed by 4 bases and V by 4 bases; bases with no gene match: 7. The DNA for the CDR3 is TGTGCCAGCAGCCCCCGGGACAGGTTGAATCAGCCCCAGCATTTT. It translates to CASSPRDRLNQPQHF.

This clone appeared a few times. The chain uses TRBV6-6 and TRBJ1-2, with no clear D. V dropped 1 base and J dropped 5 bases, with 8 bases sitting between them. Germline lookup yields CDR1 MNHNY and CDR2 SVGAGI (reference sequence). The CDR3 loop spans 13 amino acids. The DNA for the CDR3 is TGTGCCAGCAGTTACTTGGACGGGTATGGCTACACCTTC. This codes for CASSYLDGYGYTF.

This chain uses TRBV28 with TRBJ2-3; 7 positions agree with TRBD2. Germline lookup yields CDR1 MDHEN and CDR2 SYDVKM. With V trimmed by 5 bases and J by 2 bases, 10 bases remained unmatched. The CDR3 loop spans 16 amino acids. The chain's CDR3 is CASSRGVRPDTDTQYF. CDR3 nucleotide sequence: TGTGCCAGCAGTCGGGGGGTGAGGCCTGACACAGATACGCAGTATTTT.

The chain employs TRBV5-1 and TRBJ1-4; D possibly corresponds to TRBD1 (5 bases). Trimming removed 1 base at V and 6 bases at J, with 19 bases between. The CDR3 has 17 amino acids. Germline values: CDR1 SGHRS, CDR2 YFSETQ. The CDR3 loop is CASSLRFTLGEDEKLFF. CDR3 DNA sequence: TGCGCCAGCAGCTTGAGATTCACGTTGGGGGAGGATGAAAAACTGTTTTTT. Supplemented by reference TRBV5-1 and TRBJ1-4, the full variable domain reads KAGVTQTPRYLIKTRGQQVTLSCSPISGHRSVSWYQQTPGQGLQFLFEYFSETQRNKGNFPGRFSGRQFSNSRSEMNVSTLELGDSALYLCASSLRFTLGEDEKLFFGSGTQLSVL.

The chain carries TRBV5-6 and TRBJ2-3; maybe TRBD2 (6 bases). The CDR3 consists of 14 residues. The germline V gene has CDR1 SGHDT and CDR2 YYEEEE. Trimming shortened V by 4 bases and J by 2 bases, and 11 bases separated the two germline ends. CDR3 amino acids: CASSIRDFTDTQYF. CDR3 sequence (DNA): TGTGCCAGCAGCATCCGGGACTTCACAGATACGCAGTATTTT.

This clone has only a few counts. This chain uses TRBV2 with TRBJ1-2, with 7 bases that match TRBD1. This CDR3 comprises 15 residues. Germline V lookup: CDR1 SNHLY, CDR2 FYNNEI. The V and J ends lost 3 bases and 8 bases, in that order; junction bases with no gene match: 12. CDR3 DNA: TGTGCCAGCAGTGACGGGACAGTAAAAGTCCGAGGCTACACCTTC. Its protein product is CASSDGTVKVRGYTF.

The chain employs TRBV24-1 and TRBJ2-3, with D possibly being TRBD2 (6 bases). Trimming cost V 4 bases and J 2 bases, with 9 bases left between them. Germline CDR1 KGHDR, CDR2 SFDVKD. The CDR3 runs to 14 residues. CDR3 sequence (DNA): TGTGCCACCAGTGAGGAGGGAGCCACAGATACGCAGTATTTT. Encoded protein: CATSEEGATDTQYF.

V is TRBV5-1 and J is TRBJ2-7, with no clear D. Trimming cost V 0 bases and J 3 bases, with 10 bases left between them. This CDR3 is 14 amino acids long. The germline V gene has CDR1 SGHRS and CDR2 YFSETQ. Here the CDR3 DNA reads TGCGCCAGCAGCTTGGTGGCAGAGAACTACGAGCAGTACTTC. Protein product: CASSLVAENYEQYF. The full variable domain, in which reference TRBV5-1 and TRBJ2-7 provide the parts outside the CDR3, is KAGVTQTPRYLIKTRGQQVTLSCSPISGHRSVSWYQQTPGQGLQFLFEYFSETQRNKGNFPGRFSGRQFSNSRSEMNVSTLELGDSALYLCASSLVAENYEQYFGPGTRLTVT.

The V call is TRBV28, the J call TRBJ2-1, with 7 bases that match TRBD1. The length of the CDR3 is 14 residues. Germline loops: CDR1 MDHEN, CDR2 SYDVKM. With V trimmed by 8 bases and J by 2 bases, 6 bases remained unmatched. CDR3 bases: TGTGCCAGCGCTCAGGGGGAAACCTACAATGAGCAGTTCTTC. Translation gives CASAQGETYNEQFF.

The V and J genes are TRBV5-6 and TRBJ1-1, with a possible D match to TRBD1 (6 bases). Germline CDR1 reads SGHDT; CDR2 reads YYEEEE. V was cut by 5 bases and J by 1 base, with 12 bases left in between. The CDR3 is 14 amino acids. CDR3 bases: TGTGCCAGCAGTTATCCGGGACAGAACACTGAAGCTTTCTTT. Protein product: CASSYPGQNTEAFF.

The rearrangement joins TRBV6-1 to TRBJ1-6; TRBD1 aligns across 10 bases. CDR1 and CDR2 (germline): MNHNS, SASEGT. The J segment lost 10 bases and the V segment lost 0 bases, leaving 9 bases of the junction unmatched. This CDR3 comprises 17 residues. This CDR3 is CASSEALPGQGYSPLHF. CDR3 sequence (DNA): TGTGCCAGCAGTGAAGCGCTGCCGGGACAGGGGTACTCACCCCTCCACTTT.

V and J are TRBV7-8 and TRBJ2-1; 13 bases match TRBD2. With 6 bases clipped from V and 8 bases from J, the junction kept 19 bases outside the gene matches. The CDR3 spans 19 residues. Germline assignment: CDR1 SGHVS and CDR2 FQNEAQ. The CDR3 loop reads CASRDRTTSGRASVYEQFF. In DNA form, the CDR3 reads TGTGCCAGCAGGGACAGGACCACTAGCGGGAGGGCATCGGTCTATGAGCAGTTCTTC.

The gene calls are TRBV5-8 and TRBJ2-7; no reliable D call. The V gene's germline CDR1 is SGHTS and CDR2 YDEGEE. V was shortened by 3 bases and J by 2 bases, with 12 bases between the two germline ends. The CDR3 is made up of 14 amino acids. For the CDR3, the DNA is TGTGCCAGCAGCTCCCCGGTCAAAACCTACGAGCAGTACTTC. Translation: CASSSPVKTYEQYF.

The genes are TRBV6-1 and TRBJ2-5; 12 nucleotides match TRBD2. This CDR3 region has 18 residues. V was clipped by 2 bases and J by 2 bases; unmatched bases: 9. Germline CDR1 MNHNS, CDR2 SASEGT. The CDR3 spells CASSEILAGGLRQETQYF. CDR3 coding DNA: TGTGCCAGCAGTGAAATCCTAGCGGGAGGGCTGCGTCAAGAGACCCAGTACTTC.

On this clone itself: In the same sample, other DNA sequences code for this CDR3. This chain connects TRBV4-3 to TRBJ1-2, with D tentatively TRBD1 (5 bases). V was shortened by 0 bases and J by 7 bases, with 9 bases between the two germline ends. Per germline, CDR1 LGHNA and CDR2 YSLEER. The CDR3 length is 13 residues. In DNA, the CDR3 is TGCGCCAGCAGCCAAGATGGGGCGAGTGGCTACACCTTC. This encodes CASSQDGASGYTF.